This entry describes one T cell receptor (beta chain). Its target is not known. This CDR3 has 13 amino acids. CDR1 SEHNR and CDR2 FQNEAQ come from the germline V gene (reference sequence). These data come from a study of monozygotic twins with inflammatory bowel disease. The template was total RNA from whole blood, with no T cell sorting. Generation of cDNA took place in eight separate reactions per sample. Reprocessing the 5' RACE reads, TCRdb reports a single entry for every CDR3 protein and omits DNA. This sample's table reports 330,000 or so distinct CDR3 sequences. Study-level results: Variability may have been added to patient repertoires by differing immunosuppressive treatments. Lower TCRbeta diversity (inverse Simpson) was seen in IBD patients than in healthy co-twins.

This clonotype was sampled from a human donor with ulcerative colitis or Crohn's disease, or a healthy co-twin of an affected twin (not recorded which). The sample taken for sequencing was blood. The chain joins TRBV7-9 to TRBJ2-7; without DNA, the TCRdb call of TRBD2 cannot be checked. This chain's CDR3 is CASSSPTSPEQYF.